This TCR beta chain was identified in a study of shared clonotypes between healthy human individuals. Study overall: Donors, aged 18 to 49, were a couple of women and three men. Study-level results: Naive subsets generally had larger estimated richness than memory subsets.

Data came from immunoSEQ multiplex PCR; TCRdb stores just in-frame clones and leaves some out. Of 2 million to 3 million clones in the sample, roughly 93% are singletons; the top ten hold 0.36%. A remark on this clone: Its antigen is unknown.

CD4+ cells yielded CD45RA+ naive and CD45RA-negative memory subsets. V trimming: 4 bases; J trimming: 0 bases; junction bases outside the gene matches: 13. The CDR3 loop spans 18 amino acids. From germline, CDR1 is SGHRS and CDR2 YFSETQ. The chain recombines TRBV5-1 with TRBJ2-3; 8 bases match TRBD2. The sequencing sample was made of naive CD4+ T cells from PBMCs. Noted subset: CD45RA+ positively selected. The origin of this receptor is a man between 18 and 29 years old in good health. Some clones in this sample may be carry-over from other donors' samples. CDR3 sequence reads: CASSLGALGRGSTDTQYF. CDR3 nucleotide sequence: TGCGCCAGCAGCCTCGGGGCCCTCGGGAGGGGAAGCACAGATACGCAGTATTTT.